Detailed here is one T cell receptor beta chain. Using immunoSEQ multiplex PCR, the repertoire was profiled, and TCRdb retains in-frame clones only, with some absent. Seen here are about 63,000 clones, roughly 77% observed once, and the top ten hold about 31%. This CDR3 region has 15 residues. In germline, CDR1 is SEHNR, CDR2 FQNEAQ (reference sequence). V dropped 4 bases and J dropped 1 base, with 11 bases sitting between them. This entry belongs to a study of blood T cell repertoires in COVID-19. This clonotype originated in a man aged 60-69 years with COVID-19, enrolled during active disease. Source material: peripheral blood. The chain combines TRBV7-9 with TRBJ1-3; the D is unclear. CDR3 bases: TGTGCCAGCAGCTCCTCGGCGGGGTCTGGAAACACCATATATTTT. As protein: CASSSSAGSGNTIYF.